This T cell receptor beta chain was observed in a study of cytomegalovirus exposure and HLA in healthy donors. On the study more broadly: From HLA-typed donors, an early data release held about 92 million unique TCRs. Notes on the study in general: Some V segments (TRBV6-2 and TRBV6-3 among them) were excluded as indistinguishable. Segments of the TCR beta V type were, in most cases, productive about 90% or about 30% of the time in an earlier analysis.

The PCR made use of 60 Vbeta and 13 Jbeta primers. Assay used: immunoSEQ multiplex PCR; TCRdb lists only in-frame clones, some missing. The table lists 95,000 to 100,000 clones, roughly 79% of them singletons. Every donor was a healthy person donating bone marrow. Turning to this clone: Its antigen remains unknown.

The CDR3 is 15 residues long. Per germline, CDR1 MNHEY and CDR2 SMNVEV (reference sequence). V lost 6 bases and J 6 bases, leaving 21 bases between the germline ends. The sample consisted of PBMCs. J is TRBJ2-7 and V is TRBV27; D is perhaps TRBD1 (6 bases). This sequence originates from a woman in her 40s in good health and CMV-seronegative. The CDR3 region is CASSSFLTTGREQYF. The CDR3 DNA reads TGTGCCAGCAGCTCTTTCCTCACCACAGGGCGCGAGCAGTACTTC.